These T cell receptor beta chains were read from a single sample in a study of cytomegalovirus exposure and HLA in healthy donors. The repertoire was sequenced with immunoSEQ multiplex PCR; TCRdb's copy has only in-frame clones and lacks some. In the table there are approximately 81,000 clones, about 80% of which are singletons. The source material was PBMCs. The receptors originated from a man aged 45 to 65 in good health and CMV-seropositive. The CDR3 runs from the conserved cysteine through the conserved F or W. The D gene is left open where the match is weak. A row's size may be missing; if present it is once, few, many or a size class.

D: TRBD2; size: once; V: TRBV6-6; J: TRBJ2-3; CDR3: CASRPGTSGTDTQYF; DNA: TGTGCCAGCAGGCCCGGGACTAGCGGCACAGATACGCAGTATTTT
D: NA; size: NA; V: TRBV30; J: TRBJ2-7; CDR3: CATSVGLGGYEQYF; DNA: TGTGCCACCTCAGTAGGACTCGGGGGTTACGAGCAGTACTTC
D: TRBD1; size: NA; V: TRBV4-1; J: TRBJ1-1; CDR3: CASSQAVLPTGVVRNTEAFF; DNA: TGCGCCAGCAGCCAAGCTGTCCTTCCAACAGGGGTAGTACGGAACACTGAAGCTTTCTTT
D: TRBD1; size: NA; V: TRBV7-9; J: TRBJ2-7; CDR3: CASSYRGNPPYEQYF; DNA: TGTGCCAGCAGCTACAGGGGGAATCCACCTTACGAGCAGTACTTC
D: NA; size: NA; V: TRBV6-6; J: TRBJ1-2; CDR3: CASSYLSGDYGYTF; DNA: TGTGCCAGCAGTTACTTGTCGGGGGACTATGGCTACACCTTC
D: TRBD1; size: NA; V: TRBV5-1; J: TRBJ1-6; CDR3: CASSPGQGAEPLHF; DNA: TGCGCCAGCAGCCCAGGACAGGGGGCAGAACCCCTCCACTTT
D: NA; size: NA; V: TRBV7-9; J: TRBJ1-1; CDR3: CASSPEAVGAFF; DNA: TGTGCCAGCAGCCCGGAGGCGGTGGGCGCTTTCTTT
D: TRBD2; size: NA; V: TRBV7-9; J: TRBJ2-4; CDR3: CSSSKREFAKNIQYF; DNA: TGTTCCAGCAGCAAGCGGGAGTTCGCCAAAAACATTCAGTACTTC
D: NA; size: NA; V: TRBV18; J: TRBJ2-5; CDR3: CASSPVRYGQKETQYF; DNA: TGTGCCAGCTCACCGGTGAGGTACGGACAGAAAGAGACCCAGTACTTC
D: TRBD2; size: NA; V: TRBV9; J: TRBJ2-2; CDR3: CASSVNSLAGGNANTGELFF; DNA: TGTGCCAGCAGCGTAAATTCGCTAGCGGGAGGGAATGCGAACACCGGGGAGCTGTTTTTT
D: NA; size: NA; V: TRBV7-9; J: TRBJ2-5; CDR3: CASSFSLSGIGETQYF; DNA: TGTGCCAGCAGCTTCTCCCTTAGCGGTATAGGAGAGACCCAGTACTTC
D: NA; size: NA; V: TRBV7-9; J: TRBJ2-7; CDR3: CASSPKVRVGNEQYF; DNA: TGTGCCAGCAGCCCAAAGGTCCGGGTAGGTAACGAGCAGTACTTC
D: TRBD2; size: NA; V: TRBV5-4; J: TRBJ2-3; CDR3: CASSKGLAATDTQYF; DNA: TGTGCCAGCAGCAAAGGACTAGCGGCCACAGATACGCAGTATTTT
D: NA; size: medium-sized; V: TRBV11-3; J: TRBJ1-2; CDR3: CASSATDYGYTF; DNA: TGTGCCAGCAGCGCGACAGACTATGGCTACACCTTC
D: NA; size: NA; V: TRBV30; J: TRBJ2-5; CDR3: CAWSVDLNSREETQYF; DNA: TGTGCCTGGAGTGTAGATCTTAACTCCAGGGAAGAGACCCAGTACTTC
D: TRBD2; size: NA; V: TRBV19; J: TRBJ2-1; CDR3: CASSIRAGVREQFF; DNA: TGTGCCAGTAGTATTCGTGCGGGAGTCCGGGAGCAGTTCTTC
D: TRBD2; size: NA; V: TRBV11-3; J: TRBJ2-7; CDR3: CASSLEWLAGDYEQYF; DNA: TGTGCCAGCAGCTTAGAATGGCTAGCGGGAGACTACGAGCAGTACTTC
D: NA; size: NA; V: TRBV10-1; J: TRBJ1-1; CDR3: CASSEGNRVIPHTEAFF; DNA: TGCGCCAGCAGTGAGGGTAACAGGGTAATCCCACACACTGAAGCTTTCTTT
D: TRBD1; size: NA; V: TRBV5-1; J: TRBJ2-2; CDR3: CASSLRTGDTGELFF; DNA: TGCGCCAGCAGCTTGAGGACAGGGGACACCGGGGAGCTGTTTTTT
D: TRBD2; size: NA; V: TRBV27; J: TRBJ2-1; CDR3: CASSRLAEYNEQFF; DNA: TGTGCCAGCAGCCGACTAGCGGAATACAATGAGCAGTTCTTC
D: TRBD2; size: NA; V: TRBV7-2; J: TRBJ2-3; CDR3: CASSQGLARTDTQYF; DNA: TGTGCCAGCAGCCAGGGACTAGCGCGCACAGATACGCAGTATTTT
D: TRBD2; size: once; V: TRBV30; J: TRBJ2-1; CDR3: CAWSVPQAGGRGEQLF; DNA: TGTGCCTGGAGTGTACCCCAGGCGGGAGGGCGGGGTGAGCAGCTCTTC
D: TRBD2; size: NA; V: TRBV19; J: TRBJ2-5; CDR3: CASSPTGGRETQYF; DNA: TGTGCCAGTAGTCCGACGGGGGGTCGGGAGACCCAGTACTTC
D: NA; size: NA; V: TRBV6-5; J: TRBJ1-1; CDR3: CASSERGNTEAFF; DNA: TGTGCCAGCAGTGAACGAGGGAACACTGAAGCTTTCTTT
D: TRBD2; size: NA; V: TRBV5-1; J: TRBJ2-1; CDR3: CASSLGTSGHNEQFF; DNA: TGCGCCAGCAGCCTGGGGACTAGCGGCCACAATGAGCAGTTCTTC
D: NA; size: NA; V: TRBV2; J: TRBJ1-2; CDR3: CASSEARTANYGYTF; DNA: TGTGCCAGCAGTGAAGCCCGGACAGCTAACTATGGCTACACCTTC
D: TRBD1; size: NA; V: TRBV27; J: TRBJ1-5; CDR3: CASVTGTGGGWQPQHF; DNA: TGTGCCAGCGTAACCGGGACAGGGGGCGGGTGGCAGCCCCAGCATTTT
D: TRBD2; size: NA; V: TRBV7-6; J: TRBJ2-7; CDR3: CASSSGLVIYEQYF; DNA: TGTGCCAGCAGCTCCGGACTAGTCATCTACGAGCAGTACTTC
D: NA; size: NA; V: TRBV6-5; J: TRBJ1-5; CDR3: CASSYRAGFGNQPQHF; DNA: TGTGCCAGCAGTTACCGAGCAGGGTTCGGCAATCAGCCCCAGCATTTT
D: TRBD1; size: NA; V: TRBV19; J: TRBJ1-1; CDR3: CASSRDRGLDAFF; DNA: TGTGCCAGTAGTAGGGACAGGGGGTTAGACGCTTTCTTT
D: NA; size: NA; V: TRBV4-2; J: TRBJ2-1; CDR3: CASSRWAGEQFF; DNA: TGTGCCAGCAGCCGGTGGGCGGGTGAGCAGTTCTTC
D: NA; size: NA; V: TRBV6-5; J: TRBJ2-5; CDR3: CASSYAGGKETQYF; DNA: TGTGCCAGCAGTTACGCCGGGGGTAAAGAGACCCAGTACTTC
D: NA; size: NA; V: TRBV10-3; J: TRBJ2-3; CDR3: CAISATSLGGAGADTQYF; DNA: TGTGCCATCAGTGCCACCTCCCTCGGTGGGGCTGGGGCAGATACGCAGTATTTT
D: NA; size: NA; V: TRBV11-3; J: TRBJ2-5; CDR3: CASRQDETQYF; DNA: TGTGCCAGCAGACAGGACGAGACCCAGTACTTC
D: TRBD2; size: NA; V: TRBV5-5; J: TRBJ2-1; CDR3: CASSLGQGIGLAGGNEQFF; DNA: TGTGCCAGCAGCCTCGGACAGGGTATAGGTTTAGCGGGAGGAAATGAGCAGTTCTTC
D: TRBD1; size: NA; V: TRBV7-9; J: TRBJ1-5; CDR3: CASSMTGFNQPQHF; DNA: TGTGCCAGCAGCATGACAGGGTTCAATCAGCCCCAGCATTTT
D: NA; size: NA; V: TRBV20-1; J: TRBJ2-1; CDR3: CSANRGEQFF; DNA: TGCAGTGCGAATCGCGGTGAGCAGTTCTTC
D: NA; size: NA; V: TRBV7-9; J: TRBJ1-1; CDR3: CASSLGSGGEMNTEAFF; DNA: TGTGCCAGCAGCTTGGGAAGCGGGGGGGAGATGAACACTGAAGCTTTCTTT
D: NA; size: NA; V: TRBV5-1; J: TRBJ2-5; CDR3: CASSWYPGNGETQYF; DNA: TGCGCCAGCAGCTGGTACCCAGGCAACGGAGAGACCCAGTACTTC
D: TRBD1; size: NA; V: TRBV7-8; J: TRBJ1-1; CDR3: CASSFNRGNTEAFF; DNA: TGTGCCAGCAGCTTCAACAGGGGGAACACTGAAGCTTTCTTT